A selection of T cell receptor beta chains follows, all from one sample in a study of T cell responses to AZD1222 COVID-19 vaccine. This table comes from immunoSEQ multiplex PCR, and its TCRdb copy is limited to in-frame clones, with some not included. The data show about 42,000 clones, approximately 88% seen once. The sequencing used peripheral blood, collected 28 days after the second AZD1222 dose. All receptors come from an adult who received the AZD1222 COVID-19 vaccine. CDR3s include the opening cysteine and the closing phenylalanine or tryptophan. D genes are given only for firm matches. Some rows have no size entry. The others give once, few or many, or a class for an expanded clone.

-	TRBD2	TRBV29-1	TRBJ2-1	TGCAGCGTTGAGGGACTAGCGGGAGTAGGGTCTAGGAATGAGCAGTTCTTC	CSVEGLAGVGSRNEQFF
-	TRBD1	TRBV12-5	TRBJ2-3	TGTGCTAGTGGTCACGGACAGGCGGCAGATACGCAGTATTTT	CASGHGQAADTQYF
-	-	TRBV7-9	TRBJ1-1	TGTGCCAGCGAAAGAGACAGGAGCACTGAAGCTTTCTTT	CASERDRSTEAFF
-	TRBD1	TRBV7-9	TRBJ1-6	TGTGCCAGCAGCATAGAGGGGGCAAATTCACCCCTCCACTTT	CASSIEGANSPLHF
-	-	TRBV21-1	TRBJ2-2	TGTGCCAGCAGCAAAGGTGACAGGGGGAACGCAAACACCGGGGAGCTGTTTTTT	CASSKGDRGNANTGELFF
once	-	TRBV5-1	TRBJ1-1	TGCGCCAGCAGCATGTTGGCTTCTCAGGGAGACTTTATGAACACTGAAGCTTTCTTT	CASSMLASQGDFMNTEAFF
-	-	TRBV5-1	TRBJ2-7	TGCGCCAGCAGCTTGGCAGCCGCTGCCTACGAGCAGTACTTC	CASSLAAAAYEQYF
-	-	TRBV5-1	TRBJ2-5	TGCGCCAGCAGCTTGGATGTCGCAAAGTACTTC	CASSLDVAKYF
-	-	TRBV4-2	TRBJ2-1	TGTGCCAGCAGCCAAGATGGTCTAGGGTTCGAGCAGTTCTTC	CASSQDGLGFEQFF
-	-	TRBV4-3	TRBJ2-1	TGCGCCAGCAGCCAAGATCCGTCGGGAGCATCCTACAATGAGCAGTTCTTC	CASSQDPSGASYNEQFF
-	-	TRBV20-1	TRBJ2-1	TGCAGTGCTAGTGAGCTAGCAGGCGGGCAGTTCTTC	CSASELAGGQFF
-	-	TRBV21-1	TRBJ1-2	TGTGCCAGCAGCAAATTCGAGGACGGACCCTATGGCTACACCTTC	CASSKFEDGPYGYTF
-	TRBD1	TRBV2	TRBJ1-1	TGTGCCAGCACCCAAGGACAGGGGGATTTGGCTGAAGCTTTCTTT	CASTQGQGDLAEAFF
-	-	TRBV28	TRBJ2-1	TGTGCCAGCAGTTTGTTAATAAAGGAGCAGTTCTTC	CASSLLIKEQFF
-	-	TRBV6-6	TRBJ2-2	TGTGCCAGCAGTTACTCCCCACCCGCGGCAGTGGAGCTGTTTTTT	CASSYSPPAAVELFF
-	-	TRBV28	TRBJ1-2	TGTGCCAGCACCCAGGGGTGGAGCTATGGCTACACCTTC	CASTQGWSYGYTF
-	-	TRBV18	TRBJ1-1	TGTGCCAGCTCACCTGCCAAGACGGCCAGCACTGAAGCTTTCTTT	CASSPAKTASTEAFF
few	TRBD1	TRBV3-1/TRBV3-2	TRBJ1-6	TGTGCCAGCAGCCACGGACAGGGTAGCTCACCCCTCCACTTT	CASSHGQGSSPLHF
-	TRBD1	TRBV29-1	TRBJ1-1	TGCAGCGCTCAACAGGGGGAGAGCACTGAAGCTTTCTTT	CSAQQGESTEAFF
-	-	TRBV7-2	TRBJ2-2	TGTGCCAGCAGCCCCCTTGTAGGGACCGGGGAGCTGTTTTTT	CASSPLVGTGELFF
-	TRBD1	TRBV5-1	TRBJ1-5	TGCGCCAGCAGCCCAGGGACAGGGCGTCAGCCCCAGCATTTT	CASSPGTGRQPQHF
-	-	TRBV14	TRBJ2-7	TGTGCCAGCGGAAACGACTTAGGGCACGAGCAGTACTTC	CASGNDLGHEQYF
-	-	TRBV9	TRBJ2-2	TGTGCCAGCAGCGTAGGTACTACTCGTTCGAACACCGGGGAGCTGTTTTTT	CASSVGTTRSNTGELFF
once	-	TRBV7-2	TRBJ2-7	TGTGCCAGCAGCGGGCCCCATCCCTCAAGCGAGCAGTACTTC	CASSGPHPSSEQYF
-	-	TRBV10-2	TRBJ2-7	TGCGCCAGCAGTGACCCGGTTCCCTCCCAGGGTACCTACGAGCAGTACTTC	CASSDPVPSQGTYEQYF